This T cell receptor beta chain was identified during a study of T-cell reconstitution after alpha-beta-depleted transplantation in children. Findings of the study overall: T-cell numbers and diversity, one year after transplant, stemmed largely from T cells that were newly produced. Expanded clones from the graft, numbering several hundred, reportedly supplied alpha-beta T cells about two months after transplant.

Unique molecular identifiers were incorporated when the TCRbeta library was constructed. Each CDR3 protein gets one entry after TCRdb re-called the PCR reads with MiXCR. The sample lists approximately 500,000 distinct CDR3 sequences, over 9.5% occurring once. V lost 2 bases and J lost 3, with 8 bases in between. Germline V gene sequence: CDR1 GTSNPN, CDR2 SVGIG (reference sequence). The CDR3 loop spans 13 amino acids. The sample holds many counts of this clonotype. Its antigen is as yet unknown. This clonotype originated in a child aged 2-15 years with inherited bone marrow failure, due to receive a stem cell transplant. The sample was PBMCs, taken before TCRalphabeta/CD19-depleted stem cell transplant. V gene TRBV30 combines with J gene TRBJ1-5; D is undetermined. The CDR3, as DNA: TGTGCCTGGAGTATCCGGGACAATCAGCCCCAGCATTTT. Translation: CAWSIRDNQPQHF.